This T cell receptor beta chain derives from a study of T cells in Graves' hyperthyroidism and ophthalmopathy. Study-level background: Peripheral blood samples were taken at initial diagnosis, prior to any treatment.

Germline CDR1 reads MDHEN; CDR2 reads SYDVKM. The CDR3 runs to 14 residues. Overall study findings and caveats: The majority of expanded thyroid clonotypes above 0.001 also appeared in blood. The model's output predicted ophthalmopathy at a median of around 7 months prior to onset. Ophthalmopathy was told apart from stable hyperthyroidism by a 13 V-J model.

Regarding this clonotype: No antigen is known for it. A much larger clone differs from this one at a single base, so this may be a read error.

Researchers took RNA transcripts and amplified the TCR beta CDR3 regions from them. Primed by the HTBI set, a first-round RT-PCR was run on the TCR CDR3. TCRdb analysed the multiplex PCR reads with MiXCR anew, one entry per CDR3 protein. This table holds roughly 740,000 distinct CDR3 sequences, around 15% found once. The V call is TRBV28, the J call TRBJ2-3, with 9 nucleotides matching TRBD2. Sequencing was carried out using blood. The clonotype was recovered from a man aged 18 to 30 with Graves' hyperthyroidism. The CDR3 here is CVSSASGISDTQYF. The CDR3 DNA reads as TGTGTCAGCAGTGCTAGCGGGATCTCAGATACGCAGTATTTT.